This T cell receptor beta chain emerged from a study of control samples from healthy donors and cancer patients. Sequencing used immunoSEQ multiplex PCR; TCRdb keeps in-frame clones, though not all of them. Among 100,000 to 150,000 clones, approximately 90% were seen once, and the ten largest hold roughly 8.7%. This clone was detected only a few times. Specimen: blood. The sequence was obtained from a man between 18 and 29 years old in good health.

CDR3 loop: CASSLRLTSGGHTGELFF. In DNA, the CDR3 is TGTGCCAGCAGCTTGCGTCTAACTAGCGGGGGTCACACCGGGGAGCTGTTTTTT. The chain couples TRBV5-5 to TRBJ2-2, with 11 positions matching TRBD2. CDR3 size: 18 residues. Unmatched junction bases numbered 8, after V lost 1 base and J lost 3 bases. Per germline, CDR1 SGHKS and CDR2 YYEKEE (reference sequence).